This T cell receptor (beta chain) was captured in a study of T cells in Graves' hyperthyroidism and ophthalmopathy. Study summary: Any treatment followed the collection of peripheral blood at initial diagnosis. General study results and limits: Ophthalmopathy and stable hyperthyroidism were separated by a 13 V-J model. Blood also held most thyroid clonotypes expanded beyond 0.001.

Trimming removed 0 bases from V and 5 bases from J, with 20 bases in between. The CDR3 totals 16 residues. CDR1 is DFQATT, CDR2 SNEGSKA, per germline (reference sequence). A lack of ophthalmopathy progression within 18 months defined stable Graves' hyperthyroidism. TCR beta CDR3 regions were amplified from RNA transcripts. HTBI primers drove first-round RT-PCR of the TCR CDR3. TCRdb used MiXCR to reprocess the multiplex PCR reads, holding one entry per CDR3 protein. The top ten clones hold around 4% of a sample with 600,000 or so distinct CDR3 sequences, around 15% of them seen once. This clonotype showed up just a few times. The antigen is undetermined.

The clonotype originates from a woman in her twenties or thirties with Graves' hyperthyroidism. Sequences were obtained from blood. The gene calls are TRBV20-1 and TRBJ2-7; tentatively, D is TRBD1 or TRBD2 (6 bases each). The CDR3 sequence is CSARDHRFSGANEQYF. In DNA, the CDR3 is TGCAGTGCTAGAGATCATCGTTTCTCGGGGGCCAACGAGCAGTACTTC.